This is a list of T cell receptor beta chains from one sample in a study of identical twins. TCRdb redid the calling of the 5' RACE reads with MiXCR, one entry per CDR3 protein. The sample holds about 430,000 distinct CDR3 sequences, 15% to 20% seen once. The sequenced sample was naive T cells sorted from blood. Source of these receptors: a man in his fifties or sixties in good health. Each CDR3 is given with its conserved first and last residue. D genes are given only for firm matches. The size field is filled for only some rows; it gives once, few, many or a size class.

NA	TRBJ2-5	TRBV7-9	many	TGTGCCAGCAGCTATACCATTCAAGAGACCCAGTACTTC	CASSYTIQETQYF
TRBD2	TRBJ2-1	TRBV11-3	NA	TGTGCCAGCAGCTTAGTTGGCGGGGGGGTCTATGAGCAGTTCTTC	CASSLVGGGVYEQFF
NA	TRBJ2-7	TRBV12-3/TRBV12-4	NA	TGTGCCAGCAGTAATACTCCCCCCTACGAGCAGTACTTC	CASSNTPPYEQYF
TRBD1	TRBJ1-5	TRBV6-1	NA	TGTGCCAGCCGGGACAGGGGTGATCAGCCCCAGCATTTT	CASRDRGDQPQHF
TRBD1	TRBJ2-2	TRBV29-1	many	TGCAGCGTCCCTTCAGGGGGTGGAAACACCGGGGAGCTGTTTTTT	CSVPSGGGNTGELFF
NA	TRBJ1-5	TRBV28	NA	TGTGCCAGCGCTGACAGCTACAATCAGCCCCAGCATTTT	CASADSYNQPQHF
TRBD2	TRBJ2-1	TRBV5-1	many	TGCGCCAGCAGCGAAAATAGCGGGGGGTTCTACAATGAGCAGTTCTTC	CASSENSGGFYNEQFF
NA	TRBJ2-3	TRBV6-5	NA	TGTGCCAGCAGGACAGGCTCAGATACGCAGTATTTT	CASRTGSDTQYF
TRBD1	TRBJ2-7	TRBV7-8	many	TGTGCCAGCAGCTCGGGACAGGGGGCCGGATACGAGCAGTACTTC	CASSSGQGAGYEQYF
TRBD2	TRBJ2-3	TRBV28	few	TGTGCCAGCAGTTTAGTGACTAGCGGGAGAACGAATACGCAGTATTTT	CASSLVTSGRTNTQYF
NA	TRBJ2-2	TRBV29-1	many	TGCAGCGTGGCGACAGGCACGAACACCGGGGAGCTGTTTTTT	CSVATGTNTGELFF
NA	TRBJ1-6	TRBV15	many	TGTGCCACCAGCAAAAGGGAGGAGCGTTCACCCCTCCACTTT	CATSKREERSPLHF
TRBD2	TRBJ2-5	TRBV20-1	many	TGCAGTGCCCCTGTGCAGCGGGAGCAAGAGACCCAGTACTTC	CSAPVQREQETQYF
NA	TRBJ1-6	TRBV20-1	many	TGCAGTGCTAACGGGGGCAGATCACCCCTCCACTTT	CSANGGRSPLHF
TRBD1	TRBJ2-7	TRBV9	NA	TGTGCCAGCAGCGTATCCGGGACAGGTGCCTACGAGCAGTACTTC	CASSVSGTGAYEQYF
TRBD2	TRBJ2-3	TRBV5-1	NA	TGCGCCAGCAGCTTGGCCGCGGGAGTGGTTACAGATACGCAGTATTTT	CASSLAAGVVTDTQYF
NA	TRBJ2-3	TRBV29-1	NA	TGCAGCACACTCCCGGGGTACAGCACAGATACGCAGTATTTT	CSTLPGYSTDTQYF
NA	TRBJ1-2	TRBV18	NA	TGTGCCAGCTCACCCAGGGACGGGACTAACTATGGCTACACCTTC	CASSPRDGTNYGYTF
NA	TRBJ2-1	TRBV4-2	many	TGTGCCAGCACCTCCGGAGACAGTACTTTCTACAATGAGCAGTTCTTC	CASTSGDSTFYNEQFF
NA	TRBJ2-1	TRBV20-1	NA	TGCAGTTCCCTCGACGGAATCTCCTACAATGAGCAGTTCTTC	CSSLDGISYNEQFF
NA	TRBJ2-4	TRBV28	few	TGTGCCAGCAGCCTGTGGGCAGCCAGGGACATTCAGTACTTC	CASSLWAARDIQYF
NA	TRBJ1-1	TRBV20-1	few	TGCAGTGCTAGAGACACGGACGGTTGGCGGGCGACTGAAGCTTTCTTT	CSARDTDGWRATEAFF
TRBD1	TRBJ2-7	TRBV28	few	TGTGCCACCAAGAGACAGGGTAGATACGAGCAGTACTTC	CATKRQGRYEQYF
NA	TRBJ1-2	TRBV4-1	many	TGCGCCAGCAGCCAAGTTAACTCTAACTATGGCTACACCTTC	CASSQVNSNYGYTF
NA	TRBJ2-1	TRBV3-1	few	TGTGCCAGCAGCCAAGATCTCGGAGGATCGAATGAGCAGTTCTTC	CASSQDLGGSNEQFF
NA	TRBJ1-1	TRBV29-1	few	TGCAGCGTTTCACCGGGAGTCACTGAAGCTTTCTTT	CSVSPGVTEAFF